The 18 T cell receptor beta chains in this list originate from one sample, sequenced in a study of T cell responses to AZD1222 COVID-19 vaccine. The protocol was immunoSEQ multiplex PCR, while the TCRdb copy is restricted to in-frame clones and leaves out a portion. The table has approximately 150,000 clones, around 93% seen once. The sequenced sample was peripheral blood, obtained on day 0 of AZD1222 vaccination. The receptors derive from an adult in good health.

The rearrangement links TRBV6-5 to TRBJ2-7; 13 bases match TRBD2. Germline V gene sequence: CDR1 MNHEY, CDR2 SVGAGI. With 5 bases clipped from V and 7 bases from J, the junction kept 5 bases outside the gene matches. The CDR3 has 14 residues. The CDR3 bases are TGTGCCAGCAGTAAGACTAGCGGGGGGTGGGAGCAGTACTTC. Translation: CASSKTSGGWEQYF.

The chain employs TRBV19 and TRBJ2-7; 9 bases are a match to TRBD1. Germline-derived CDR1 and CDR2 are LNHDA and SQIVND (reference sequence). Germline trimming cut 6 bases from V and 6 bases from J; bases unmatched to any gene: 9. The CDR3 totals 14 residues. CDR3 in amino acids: CASSEGTGKGEQYF. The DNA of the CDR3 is TGTGCCAGTAGCGAAGGGACAGGGAAAGGCGAGCAGTACTTC.

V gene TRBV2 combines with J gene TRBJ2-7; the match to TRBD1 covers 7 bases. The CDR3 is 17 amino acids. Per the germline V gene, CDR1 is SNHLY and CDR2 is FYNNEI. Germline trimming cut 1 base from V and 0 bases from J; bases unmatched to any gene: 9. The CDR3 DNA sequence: TGTGCCAGCAGTGAAGTACGGACAGGCCGCTTCTCCTACGAGCAGTACTTC. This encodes CASSEVRTGRFSYEQYF.

The CDR3 here is CASSQGVGANQPQHF. The CDR3 DNA follows: TGCGCCAGCAGCCAAGGGGTGGGGGCGAATCAGCCCCAGCATTTT. The rearrangement links TRBV4-3 to TRBJ1-5; D perhaps matches TRBD1 (6 bases). CDR1 is LGHNA and CDR2 is YSLEER in the germline V gene. The CDR3 covers 15 residues. V gave up 1 base and J gave up 4 bases, with 11 bases separating them.

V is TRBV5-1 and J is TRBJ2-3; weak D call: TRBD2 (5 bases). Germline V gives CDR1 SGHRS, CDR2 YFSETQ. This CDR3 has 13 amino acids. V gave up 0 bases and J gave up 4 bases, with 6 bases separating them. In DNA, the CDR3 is TGCGCCAGCAGCTTGGCCGGGGCAGATACGCAGTATTTT. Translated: CASSLAGADTQYF.

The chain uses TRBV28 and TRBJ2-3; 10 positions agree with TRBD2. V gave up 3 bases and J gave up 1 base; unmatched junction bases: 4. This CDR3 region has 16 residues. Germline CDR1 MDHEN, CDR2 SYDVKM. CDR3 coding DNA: TGTGCCAGCAGTTTCAGCGGGAGGGCCGGCACAGATACGCAGTATTTT. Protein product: CASSFSGRAGTDTQYF.

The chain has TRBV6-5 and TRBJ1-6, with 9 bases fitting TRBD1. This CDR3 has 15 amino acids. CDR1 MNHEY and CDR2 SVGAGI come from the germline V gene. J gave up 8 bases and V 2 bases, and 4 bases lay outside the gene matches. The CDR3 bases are TGTGCCAGCAGTTACACGGGACAGGGTTATTCACCCCTCCACTTT. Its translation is CASSYTGQGYSPLHF.

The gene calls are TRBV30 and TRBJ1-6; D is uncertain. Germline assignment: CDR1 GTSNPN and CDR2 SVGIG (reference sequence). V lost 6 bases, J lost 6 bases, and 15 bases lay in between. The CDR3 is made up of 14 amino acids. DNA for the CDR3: TGTGCCTGTCCAAGCTGGCGGCGTAATTCACCCCTCCACTTT. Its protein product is CACPSWRRNSPLHF.

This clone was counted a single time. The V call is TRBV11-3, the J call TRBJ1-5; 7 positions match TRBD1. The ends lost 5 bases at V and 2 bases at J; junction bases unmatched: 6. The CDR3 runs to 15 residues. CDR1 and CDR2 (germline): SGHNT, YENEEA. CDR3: CASSPRRGGNQPQHF. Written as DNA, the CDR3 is TGTGCCAGCAGCCCCCGCAGGGGGGGCAATCAGCCCCAGCATTTT.

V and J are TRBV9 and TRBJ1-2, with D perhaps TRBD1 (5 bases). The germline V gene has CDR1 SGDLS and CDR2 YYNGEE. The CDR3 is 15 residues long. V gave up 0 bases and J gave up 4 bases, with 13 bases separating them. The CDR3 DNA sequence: TGTGCCAGCAGCGTAGAAGGGGACGGGGGCTATGGCTACACCTTC. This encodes CASSVEGDGGYGYTF.

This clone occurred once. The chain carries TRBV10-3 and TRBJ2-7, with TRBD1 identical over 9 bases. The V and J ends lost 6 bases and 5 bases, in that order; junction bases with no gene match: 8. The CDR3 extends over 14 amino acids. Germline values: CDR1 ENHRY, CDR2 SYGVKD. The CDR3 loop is CAISGRYRGHEQYF. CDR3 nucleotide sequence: TGTGCCATCAGCGGACGATACAGGGGGCACGAGCAGTACTTC.

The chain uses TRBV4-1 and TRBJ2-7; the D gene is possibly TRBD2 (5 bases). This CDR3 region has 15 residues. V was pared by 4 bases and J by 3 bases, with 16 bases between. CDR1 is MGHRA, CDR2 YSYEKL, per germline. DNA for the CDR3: TGCGCCAGCAGCCCCGAGCGAATCGGGATCTACGAGCAGTACTTC. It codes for CASSPERIGIYEQYF.

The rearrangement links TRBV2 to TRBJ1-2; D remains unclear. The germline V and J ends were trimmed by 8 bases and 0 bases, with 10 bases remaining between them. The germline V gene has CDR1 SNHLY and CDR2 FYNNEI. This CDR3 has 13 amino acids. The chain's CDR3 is CASLHTANYGYTF. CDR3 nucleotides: TGTGCCAGCCTGCACACGGCTAACTATGGCTACACCTTC.

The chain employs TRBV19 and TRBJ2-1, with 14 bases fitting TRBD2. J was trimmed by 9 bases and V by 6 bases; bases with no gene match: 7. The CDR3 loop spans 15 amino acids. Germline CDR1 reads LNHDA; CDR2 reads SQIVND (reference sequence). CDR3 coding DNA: TGTGCCAGTAGGCCCGGGACTAGCGGGGGCAGTGAGCAGTTCTTC. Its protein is CASRPGTSGGSEQFF.

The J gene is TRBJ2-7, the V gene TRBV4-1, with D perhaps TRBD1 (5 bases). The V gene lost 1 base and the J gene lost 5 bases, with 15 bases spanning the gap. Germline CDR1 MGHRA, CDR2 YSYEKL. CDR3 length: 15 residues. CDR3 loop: CASSQATTWGNEQYF. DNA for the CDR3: TGCGCCAGCAGCCAAGCGACCACCTGGGGCAACGAGCAGTACTTC.

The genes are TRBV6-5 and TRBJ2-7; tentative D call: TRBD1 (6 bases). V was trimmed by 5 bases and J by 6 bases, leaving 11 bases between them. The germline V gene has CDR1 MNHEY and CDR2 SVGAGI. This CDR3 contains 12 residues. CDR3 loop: CASSTTGSEQYF. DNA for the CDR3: TGTGCCAGCAGTACCACAGGGTCCGAGCAGTACTTC.

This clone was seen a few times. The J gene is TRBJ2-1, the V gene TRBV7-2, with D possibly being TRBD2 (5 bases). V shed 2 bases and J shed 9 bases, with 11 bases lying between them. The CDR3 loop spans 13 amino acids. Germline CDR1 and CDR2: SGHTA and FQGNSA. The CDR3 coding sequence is TGTGCCAGCAGCTTAACTAGAGGGAGTGAGCAGTTCTTC. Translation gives CASSLTRGSEQFF.

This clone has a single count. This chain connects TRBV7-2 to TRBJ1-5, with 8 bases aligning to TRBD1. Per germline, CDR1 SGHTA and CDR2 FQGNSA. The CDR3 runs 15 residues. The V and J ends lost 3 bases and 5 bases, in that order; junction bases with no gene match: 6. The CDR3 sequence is CASSLGQVLDQPQHF. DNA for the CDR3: TGTGCCAGCAGCTTGGGACAGGTTTTAGATCAGCCCCAGCATTTT.